Each of the 22 T cell receptor beta chains below was sequenced from the same sample in a study of T cells in Graves' hyperthyroidism and ophthalmopathy. What was amplified from RNA transcripts were TCR beta CDR3 regions. In the first-round RT-PCR of the TCR CDR3, the HTBI primer set was used. A single record per CDR3 protein comes from TCRdb applying MiXCR to the multiplex PCR reads. The repertoire includes roughly 360,000 distinct CDR3 sequences, about 14% of them detected once, and less than 25% sits in the top ten. The sample consisted of blood. These receptors all come from a man aged 25-40 years with Graves' hyperthyroidism that later progressed to Graves' ophthalmopathy.

The CDR3 loop is CASTNGDSPLHF. CDR3 sequence (DNA): TGTGCCAGCACAAACGGAGATTCACCCCTCCACTTT. The rearrangement uses TRBV7-9 and TRBJ1-6, with D unclear. CDR3 size: 12 residues. The germline V gene encodes CDR1 SEHNR and CDR2 FQNEAQ (reference sequence). V shed 7 bases and J shed 8 bases, with 9 bases lying between them.

This clonotype was seen a few times. The chain has TRBV20-1 and TRBJ1-2, with D unresolved. The V end lost 2 bases, the J end lost 6 bases, and 13 bases lay between the germline ends. The CDR3 contains 13 residues. Germline V lookup: CDR1 DFQATT, CDR2 SNEGSKA (reference sequence). CDR3 residues: CSARPVGPDGYTF. The CDR3 bases are TGCAGTGCTAGACCCGTAGGGCCCGATGGCTACACCTTC.

This clonotype was counted ten times or more. J is TRBJ2-7 and V is TRBV29-1; D is perhaps TRBD1 or TRBD2 (5 bases each). Trimming removed 3 bases at V and 2 bases at J, with 14 bases between. The CDR3 is made up of 14 amino acids. Germline V gives CDR1 SQVTM, CDR2 ANQGSEA. In DNA, the CDR3 is TGCAGCGTTGAGGGTCTCGGGGCGACCTACGAGCAGTACTTC. Amino acid sequence: CSVEGLGATYEQYF.

V gene TRBV5-1 combines with J gene TRBJ2-2; TRBD1 agrees at 7 bases. CDR1 is SGHRS, CDR2 YFSETQ, per germline. The junction had 2 bases not matched to a gene; V was cut back by 0 bases and J by 0 bases. This CDR3 spans 16 amino acids. Here the CDR3 DNA reads TGCGCCAGCAGCTTGGGGGGACAGTCGAACACCGGGGAGCTGTTTTTT. Translated, it gives CASSLGGQSNTGELFF.

Turning to this clonotype: A much bigger clone sits one base away, suggesting this may be a read error. V is TRBV7-9 and J is TRBJ2-3; maybe TRBD1 (6 bases). Trimming stripped 5 bases from V and 6 bases from J, with 15 bases between. Germline V gene sequence: CDR1 SEHNR, CDR2 FQNEAQ (reference sequence). This CDR3 is 14 amino acids long. CDR3 sequence: CASSDGTRMDTQYF. Here the CDR3 DNA reads TGTGCCAGCAGCGACGGGACACGCATGGATACGCAGTATTTT. Combining the CDR3 with reference TRBV7-9 and TRBJ2-3 gives the whole variable domain DTGVSQNPRHKITKRGQNVTFRCDPISEHNRLYWYRQTLGQGPEFLTYFQNEAQLEKSRLLSDRFSAERPKGSFSTLEIQRTEQGDSAMYLCASSDGTRMDTQYFGPGTRLTVL.

This clonotype was picked up many times. The V and J genes are TRBV12-3 or TRBV12-4 and TRBJ2-3; the D gene could be TRBD1 or TRBD2 (6 bases each). This CDR3 spans 15 amino acids. V lost 4 bases to trimming and J lost 1 base, with 12 bases between them. CDR3 coding DNA: TGTGCCAGCAGTTCCCCCGGGGGCGGCACAGATACGCAGTATTTT. As protein: CASSSPGGGTDTQYF.

A note on this clonotype: A clone one base away is much larger, so this may be a read error. V and J are TRBV3-1 and TRBJ2-1, with unresolved D. Looked up from germline, CDR1 is LGHDT and CDR2 is YNNKEL (reference sequence). The CDR3 runs to 15 residues. The CDR3 DNA is TGTGCCGGCAGCCAAGTGACAAGCTCCTACAATGAGCAGTTCTTC. It specifies CAGSQVTSSYNEQFF.

The J gene is TRBJ2-3, the V gene TRBV20-1; either TRBD1 or TRBD2 may fit D (6 bases each). CDR3 length equals 15 residues. V gave up 0 bases and J gave up 1 base, with 11 bases separating them. Germline CDR1 reads DFQATT; CDR2 reads SNEGSKA (reference sequence). The CDR3 DNA reads TGCAGTGCTAGAGATGGTAGGGGGGGCACAGATACGCAGTATTTT. Translation: CSARDGRGGTDTQYF.

This clonotype was observed a few times. The chain is built from TRBV5-5 and TRBJ1-2; the D gene is possibly TRBD1 (6 bases). This CDR3 contains 14 residues. V was clipped by 0 bases and J by 6 bases, with 12 bases between them. The V gene's germline CDR1 is SGHKS and CDR2 YYEKEE (reference sequence). The CDR3 loop reads CASSLEQGRNGYTF. Here the CDR3 DNA reads TGTGCCAGCAGCTTGGAACAGGGTAGGAATGGCTACACCTTC.

The table lists this clonotype with many counts. The J gene is TRBJ2-7, the V gene TRBV7-8, with D uncertain. Trimming stripped 4 bases from V and 2 bases from J, with 9 bases between. Germline-derived CDR1 and CDR2 are SGHVS and FQNEAQ. The CDR3 has 13 amino acids. The CDR3 nucleotides are TGTGCCAGCAGCTCGTACCCCCCCTACGAGCAGTACTTC. Protein product: CASSSYPPYEQYF. Looking up the rest from reference TRBV7-8 and TRBJ2-7 gives the full variable domain: GAGVSQSPRYKVAKRGQDVALRCDPISGHVSLFWYQQALGQGPEFLTYFQNEAQLDKSGLPSDRFFAERPEGSVSTLKIQRTQQEDSAVYLCASSSYPPYEQYFGPGTRLTVT.

This clonotype was recorded many times. CDR3 protein: CASIPPGRTEAFF. CDR3 in DNA: TGTGCCAGCATTCCGCCGGGACGGACTGAAGCTTTCTTT. The chain has TRBV28 and TRBJ1-1; tentative D call: TRBD1 (5 bases). The CDR3 covers 13 residues. V was shortened by 7 bases and J by 5 bases, with 14 bases between the two germline ends. In germline, CDR1 is MDHEN, CDR2 SYDVKM.

This clonotype was observed a few times. The chain couples TRBV12-5 to TRBJ1-1; D gene ambiguous. Deletions cut 4 bases from V and 5 bases from J, with 11 bases between. The germline gives CDR1 LGHNT, CDR2 FRNRAP. This CDR3 is 13 amino acids long. CDR3 DNA sequence: TGTGCTAGTGGTTGGGCGAGAGGGACTGAAGCTTTCTTT. Its protein is CASGWARGTEAFF.

This clonotype occurred many times. The rearrangement joins TRBV27 to TRBJ1-5; tentatively, D is TRBD1 (6 bases). Trimming cost V 10 bases and J 6 bases, with 16 bases left between them. Germline V lookup: CDR1 MNHEY, CDR2 SMNVEV (reference sequence). CDR3 length: 13 amino acids. The CDR3 nucleotides are TGTGCCACCTCTACAGGGCCGGTTCAGCCCCAGCATTTT. Translating gives CATSTGPVQPQHF.

This clonotype was seen more than once but under ten times. The rearrangement links TRBV4-1 to TRBJ2-1; D is tentatively TRBD1 or TRBD2 (5 bases each). Germline-derived CDR1 and CDR2 are MGHRA and YSYEKL. The CDR3 has 17 amino acids. V lost 4 bases and J lost 10, with 26 bases in between. This chain's CDR3 is CASSLLPAGGPGGEQFF. For the CDR3, the DNA is TGCGCCAGCAGCCTACTCCCAGCTGGGGGACCCGGCGGGGAGCAGTTCTTC.

This clonotype was seen a handful of times. The V gene is TRBV19, the J gene TRBJ1-1, with D hard to call. The CDR3 is 15 amino acids. V shed 3 bases and J shed 1 base, with 12 bases lying between them. Germline-derived CDR1 and CDR2 are LNHDA and SQIVND (reference sequence). CDR3 in amino acids: CASSIASAGNTEAFF. In DNA, the CDR3 is TGTGCCAGTAGTATTGCGTCCGCAGGGAACACTGAAGCTTTCTTT.

The table lists this clonotype with a few counts. The V and J genes are TRBV4-1 and TRBJ2-1; TRBD2 might be the D (5 bases). Germline V gene sequence: CDR1 MGHRA, CDR2 YSYEKL. The CDR3 runs to 18 residues. V was clipped by 1 base and J by 3 bases, with 19 bases between them. CDR3 nucleotides: TGCGCCAGCAGCCAAGTTGATCTCGGGCTCCGGGGCTACAATGAGCAGTTCTTC. Protein product: CASSQVDLGLRGYNEQFF.

This clonotype appeared many times. This chain links TRBV7-2 with TRBJ2-1; the match to TRBD2 covers 7 bases. CDR3 length equals 16 residues. J gave up 5 bases and V 5 bases, and 12 bases lay outside the gene matches. CDR1 and CDR2 (germline): SGHTA, FQGNSA. The DNA for the CDR3 is TGTGCCAGCAGCCGCCAACCCCTGGCGGGGGACAATGAGCAGTTCTTC. This translates into CASSRQPLAGDNEQFF.

There are a few counts of this clonotype. The chain combines TRBV5-5 with TRBJ2-2; possibly TRBD2 for D (6 bases). Germline CDR1 reads SGHKS; CDR2 reads YYEKEE (reference sequence). The CDR3 has 18 residues. Trimming removed 4 bases from V and 5 bases from J, with 24 bases in between. CDR3 nucleotides: TGTGCCAGCAGCCTCGCCTTAGGAGGGGCGCTTCTAACCGGGGAGCTGTTTTTT. Its protein is CASSLALGGALLTGELFF.

This clonotype was detected many times. J is TRBJ1-1 and V is TRBV12-3 or TRBV12-4; perhaps TRBD1 as D (6 bases). V lost 5 bases, J lost 1 base, and 11 bases lay in between. The CDR3 is made up of 14 amino acids. CDR3 amino acids: CASSTLTGNTEAFF. The CDR3 DNA sequence: TGTGCCAGCAGTACTCTGACAGGGAACACTGAAGCTTTCTTT.

This chain uses TRBV5-4 with TRBJ2-2; 7 bases agree with TRBD1. The junction had 12 bases not matched to a gene; V was cut back by 3 bases and J by 4 bases. CDR1 and CDR2 from the germline V gene are SGHNT and YYREEE (reference sequence). The CDR3 totals 17 residues. The CDR3 loop is CASSSPNRGTLTGELFF. DNA for the CDR3: TGTGCCAGCAGCTCCCCTAACAGGGGTACCCTCACCGGGGAGCTGTTTTTT. The complete variable domain, with remaining parts taken from reference TRBV5-4 and TRBJ2-2, reads ETGVTQSPTHLIKTRGQQVTLRCSSQSGHNTVSWYQQALGQGPQFIFQYYREEENGRGNFPPRFSGLQFPNYSSELNVNALELDDSALYLCASSSPNRGTLTGELFFGEGSRLTVL.

This rearrangement joins TRBV18 to TRBJ1-5, with D tentatively TRBD1 (5 bases). The germline V gene has CDR1 KGHSH and CDR2 LQKENI. The CDR3 length is 16 residues. V gave up 4 bases and J gave up 3 bases, with 16 bases separating them. Here the CDR3 DNA reads TGTGCCAGCTCACTAACCTCGACAGCTCTCAATCAGCCCCAGCATTTT. Translating gives CASSLTSTALNQPQHF. Full variable domain (rest looked up from reference TRBV18 and TRBJ1-5): NAGVMQNPRHLVRRRGQEARLRCSPMKGHSHVYWYRQLPEEGLKFMVYLQKENIIDESGMPKERFSAEFPKEGPSILRIQQVVRGDSAAYFCASSLTSTALNQPQHFGDGTRLSIL.

At least ten counts were recorded for this clonotype. A much larger clone differs by one base, so this may be a read error. V and J are TRBV2 and TRBJ1-1, with D maybe TRBD1 (6 bases). Germline lookup yields CDR1 SNHLY and CDR2 FYNNEI. The CDR3 is 14 amino acids. Trimming took off 8 bases at V and 4 bases at J, with 17 bases between the two ends. CDR3 bases: TGTGCCAGCCGTTACGGGACAAGGAGCACTGAAGCTTTCTTT. This translates into CASRYGTRSTEAFF. Full variable domain (outside the CDR3, taken from reference TRBV2 and TRBJ1-1): EPEVTQTPSHQVTQMGQEVILRCVPISNHLYFYWYRQILGQKVEFLVSFYNNEISEKSEIFDDQFSVERPDGSNFTLKIRSTKLEDSAMYFCASRYGTRSTEAFFGQGTRLTVV.